This is a list of T cell receptor beta chains from one sample in a study of blood T cells in healthy people across ages. Each CDR3 protein is one row after TCRdb ran MiXCR on the 5' RACE reads. The sample consists of some 790,000 distinct CDR3 sequences, more than 25% of them appearing once. The specimen was blood. Receptors were obtained from a woman over 75 in good health. CDR3s include the opening cysteine and the closing phenylalanine or tryptophan. Fields, in order: J gene, D gene, clone size, V gene, CDR3 length, CDR3 protein, CDR3 DNA. A D gene is named only where the DNA matches it firmly. Not every row has a clone size; where given, it reads once, few, many or a size class.

TRBJ2-5	.	many	TRBV5-6	14	CASSFRGATETQYF	TGTGCCAGCAGCTTCCGGGGGGCCACAGAGACCCAGTACTTC
TRBJ2-5	.	many	TRBV14	18	CASSQADFAGGGSETQYF	TGTGCCAGCAGCCAAGCTGATTTCGCTGGGGGAGGTTCGGAGACCCAGTACTTC
TRBJ2-3	.	many	TRBV21-1	15	CASSKVGGSTDTQYF	TGTGCCAGCAGCAAAGTTGGTGGGAGCACAGATACGCAGTATTTT
TRBJ1-5	.	.	TRBV6-1	11	CASREPGPQHF	TGTGCCAGCAGAGAACCGGGCCCCCAGCATTTT
TRBJ1-2	.	few	TRBV10-2	13	CASSESMRGGYTF	TGCGCCAGCAGTGAGTCGATGAGGGGTGGCTACACCTTC
TRBJ2-7	TRBD2	many	TRBV29-1	12	CSVGGGFLEQYF	TGCAGCGTTGGGGGGGGGTTCCTGGAGCAGTACTTC
TRBJ2-2	TRBD2	few	TRBV7-9	15	CASSLSGAPHGELFF	TGTGCCAGCAGCTTAAGCGGGGCCCCCCACGGGGAGCTGTTTTTT
TRBJ2-7	TRBD2	few	TRBV28	15	CASSTHSGGPYEQYF	TGTGCCAGCAGTACCCACTCGGGGGGTCCCTACGAGCAGTACTTC
TRBJ2-3	TRBD2	few	TRBV27	15	CASNKRGGLTDTQYF	TGTGCCAGCAATAAGCGGGGGGGCCTCACAGATACGCAGTATTTT
TRBJ1-5	TRBD1	few	TRBV2	15	CASNRQGGSNQPQHF	TGTGCCAGCAATAGACAGGGGGGTAGCAATCAGCCCCAGCATTTT
TRBJ2-5	.	few	TRBV18	13	CASSPTREETQYF	TGTGCCAGCTCCCCAACGAGGGAGGAGACCCAGTACTTC
TRBJ2-7	TRBD1	many	TRBV20-1	12	CSAGTGTYEQYF	TGCAGTGCGGGGACAGGGACCTACGAGCAGTACTTC
TRBJ2-1	.	many	TRBV20-1	15	CSATRPAQVRNEQFF	TGCAGTGCCACCAGACCGGCCCAAGTGAGGAATGAGCAGTTCTTC
TRBJ2-1	.	.	TRBV20-1	12	CSAPRTSAQQFF	TGCAGTGCCCCTCGGACATCGGCTCAGCAGTTCTTC
TRBJ2-2	TRBD2	many	TRBV6-5	15	CASSYSLAVTGELFF	TGTGCCAGCAGTTACTCCCTAGCGGTAACCGGGGAGCTGTTTTTT
TRBJ1-3	.	.	TRBV15	20	CATSRDVGVPLISSGNTIYF	TGTGCCACCAGCAGAGATGTCGGGGTGCCATTAATCAGCTCTGGAAACACCATATATTTT
TRBJ1-4	.	few	TRBV28	16	CASSRPGWATNEKLFF	TGTGCCAGCAGTCGCCCCGGATGGGCAACTAATGAAAAACTGTTTTTT
TRBJ1-2	.	.	TRBV20-1	15	CSARDSVVRNYGYTF	TGCAGTGCTAGAGATTCGGTGGTGAGGAACTATGGCTACACCTTC
TRBJ1-2	.	.	TRBV28	13	CASSFSVGIRYTF	TGTGCCAGCAGTTTTTCTGTTGGAATACGCTACACCTTC
TRBJ2-7	.	.	TRBV20-1	11	CSASTCYEQYF	TGCAGTGCTAGTACCTGCTACGAGCAGTACTTC
TRBJ2-1	.	.	TRBV11-2	13	CASSFSRTVEQFF	TGTGCCAGCAGCTTCTCACGGACCGTGGAGCAGTTCTTC
TRBJ2-7	TRBD1	once	TRBV20-1	14	CSARTGGNTYEQYF	TGCAGTGCCCGGACAGGGGGGAATACTTACGAGCAGTACTTC
TRBJ1-2	.	many	TRBV30	13	CAWSVWGSSGYTF	TGTGCCTGGAGTGTATGGGGGTCGAGCGGCTACACCTTC
TRBJ1-2	.	many	TRBV5-1	15	CASSLRQSNNYGYTF	TGCGCCAGCAGCTTGCGACAGAGCAATAACTATGGCTACACCTTC
TRBJ2-6	.	few	TRBV20-1	14	CSARMSSGANVRTF	TGCAGTGCTAGAATGAGCTCTGGGGCCAACGTCCGGACTTTC
TRBJ2-7	.	.	TRBV12-3/TRBV12-4	13	CASSGDFAYEQYF	TGTGCCAGCAGCGGGGATTTTGCCTACGAGCAGTACTTC
TRBJ1-6	.	many	TRBV6-2/TRBV6-3	17	CASNPTGGRGYNSPLHF	TGTGCCAGCAATCCAACAGGAGGCCGAGGATATAATTCACCCCTCCACTTT
TRBJ1-5	.	.	TRBV24-1	15	CATSAAGTGNQPQHF	TGTGCCACCAGTGCAGCAGGGACGGGCAATCAGCCCCAGCATTTT
TRBJ2-5	TRBD2	few	TRBV30	14	CAWSGGLATETQYF	TGTGCCTGGAGCGGGGGACTAGCAACGGAGACCCAGTACTTC
TRBJ1-2	TRBD1	.	TRBV5-1	17	CASSLALPGQGRYGYTF	TGCGCCAGCAGCTTGGCACTCCCGGGACAGGGAAGGTATGGCTACACCTTC
TRBJ2-4	.	many	TRBV12-3/TRBV12-4	15	CASRGTNLAKNIQYF	TGTGCCAGCAGGGGGACAAATCTAGCCAAAAACATTCAGTACTTC
TRBJ1-5	.	.	TRBV5-1	14	CASSWGVEAQPQHF	TGCGCCAGCAGCTGGGGGGTAGAGGCTCAGCCCCAGCATTTT
TRBJ1-6	TRBD1	.	TRBV7-2	17	CASSQAPPGQGHSPLHF	TGTGCCAGCAGTCAAGCGCCACCGGGACAGGGCCATTCACCCCTCCACTTT
TRBJ2-1	TRBD2	.	TRBV20-1	15	CSARDSRTRYNEQFF	TGCAGTGCTAGAGATTCGAGGACTAGGTACAATGAGCAGTTCTTC
TRBJ2-7	TRBD1	many	TRBV6-2/TRBV6-3	15	CASRTRTGGSYEQYF	TGTGCCAGCAGGACCCGGACAGGGGGGTCCTACGAGCAGTACTTC
TRBJ2-7	.	many	TRBV20-1	13	CSAPQEVIHEQYF	TGCAGTGCTCCGCAGGAGGTTATCCACGAGCAGTACTTC
TRBJ2-5	.	many	TRBV5-1	14	CASSSGRGQETQYF	TGCGCCAGCAGCTCCGGCCGGGGCCAAGAGACCCAGTACTTC
TRBJ1-2	.	many	TRBV10-3	14	CAISESEQRYGYTF	TGTGCCATCAGTGAGTCAGAACAGCGGTATGGCTACACCTTC
TRBJ2-7	.	.	TRBV7-9	14	CASSRTRTVYEQYF	TGTGCCAGCAGCCGGACTCGAACAGTATACGAGCAGTACTTC
TRBJ2-5	.	.	TRBV20-1	12	CRASLGEETQYF	TGCAGGGCTTCGCTGGGTGAAGAGACCCAGTACTTC
TRBJ1-6	.	many	TRBV7-2	15	CASSLVRGGRSPLHF	TGTGCCAGCAGCTTAGTTCGGGGGGGCCGCTCACCCCTCCACTTT
TRBJ1-2	TRBD1	.	TRBV6-2/TRBV6-3	15	CASSYPARTGGGYTF	TGTGCCAGCAGTTACCCAGCACGGACAGGGGGCGGCTACACCTTC
TRBJ1-1	.	.	TRBV7-2	17	CASSFRRGGGGGTEAFF	TGTGCCAGCAGCTTTCGCCGTGGGGGGGGAGGGGGCACTGAAGCTTTCTTT
TRBJ1-4	.	.	TRBV6-1	13	CASSRQVEEKLFF	TGTGCCAGCAGTCGGCAGGTAGAAGAAAAACTGTTTTTT
TRBJ2-1	.	many	TRBV7-2	14	CASSDLRGVDEQFF	TGTGCCAGCAGCGACCTGAGGGGGGTAGATGAGCAGTTCTTC